This T cell receptor (beta chain) stems from a study of blood T cell repertoires in COVID-19. Original methodology: Estimates of nucleated cell counts were drawn from the amplification of reference gene primers. The method was immunoSEQ multiplex PCR; TCRdb's version includes in-frame clones alone and lacks a portion of them. V and J calls and clone size are given by that table; D and trimming were obtained from the DNA. The repertoire has about 280,000 clones, around 90% of them found once; the top ten carry over 2%. This CDR3 is built from 13 residues. Germline lookup yields CDR1 SGHAT and CDR2 FQNNGV. Unmatched junction bases numbered 2, after V lost 4 bases and J lost 6 bases.

This sequence was found in a woman between 50 and 59 years old who had recovered from COVID-19. The sequencing input was peripheral blood. The V call is TRBV11-2, the J call TRBJ1-2; TRBD1 matches at 10 bases. CDR3 sequence reads: CASSSTGGDGYTF. The CDR3, as DNA: TGTGCCAGCAGCTCGACAGGGGGCGATGGCTACACCTTC.